The next 16 T cell receptor beta chains were all read from a single sample in a study of regulatory T cells in long-lasting Graves disease. For TCR beta, libraries came from iRepertoire HTBI primers and Arm-PCR of CDR3 regions. One entry per CDR3 protein results from TCRdb running MiXCR on the multiplex PCR reads. The sample gives under 450,000 distinct CDR3 sequences, 15% to 20% of which show up once; around 21% is in the top ten. Regarding time point: newly diagnosed GD, antithyroid drugs for less than 3 months. RNA from PBMCs was the source of the TCR library. These same records also appear under a second study, on T cells in Graves' hyperthyroidism and ophthalmopathy.

The specimen was peripheral blood mononuclear cells (PBMCs), collected at new diagnosis, from a patient treated with antithyroid drugs. The receptors come from a woman in her late teens or twenties with Graves disease.

This clonotype was counted only a few times. The chain couples TRBV5-1 to TRBJ2-3; TRBD1 might be the D (5 bases). Germline assignment: CDR1 SGHRS and CDR2 YFSETQ. This CDR3 has 15 amino acids. The V end was cut by 5 bases, the J end by 4 bases, with 17 bases between. The CDR3 spells CASSRGGTSADTQYF. DNA for the CDR3: TGCGCCAGCAGTAGGGGCGGCACCAGCGCAGATACGCAGTATTTT.

The gene calls are TRBV25-1 and TRBJ2-5; D might be TRBD1 (5 bases). Trimming removed 6 bases at V and 4 bases at J, with 12 bases between. Per the germline V gene, CDR1 is MGHDK and CDR2 is SYGVNS. This CDR3 has 13 residues. The DNA for the CDR3 is TGTGCCAGCAGCCTCAGGGAACCAGAGACCCAGTACTTC. Translation: CASSLREPETQYF.

This clonotype has ten or more counts. This chain's CDR3 is CASSEFTSGRGAETQYF. The DNA of the CDR3 is TGTGCCAGCAGTGAATTCACTAGCGGGAGGGGGGCGGAGACCCAGTACTTC. The V call is TRBV2, the J call TRBJ2-5; 13 bases fit TRBD2. The CDR3 contains 17 residues. V lost 2 bases, J lost 5 bases, and 8 bases stayed unmatched. CDR1 SNHLY and CDR2 FYNNEI come from the germline V gene.

This clonotype showed up just a few times. The chain has TRBV7-9 and TRBJ2-6, with D maybe TRBD1 (6 bases). Germline CDR1 reads SEHNR; CDR2 reads FQNEAQ (reference sequence). The CDR3 consists of 15 residues. V was trimmed by 5 bases and J by 2 bases, leaving 10 bases between them. The CDR3 spells CASSPGVPGANVLTF. The CDR3 DNA follows: TGTGCCAGCAGCCCAGGGGTTCCTGGGGCCAACGTCCTGACTTTC.

This clonotype has ten or more counts. The chain's CDR3 is CASNGQGNTGELFF. CDR3 nucleotides: TGTGCCAGCAACGGACAGGGTAACACCGGGGAGCTGTTTTTT. This chain connects TRBV2 to TRBJ2-2, with 8 bases that match TRBD1. CDR3 length: 14 amino acids. The junction had 3 bases not matched to a gene; V was cut back by 7 bases and J by 2 bases. The V gene's germline CDR1 is SNHLY and CDR2 FYNNEI.

Only a few counts were recorded for this clonotype. V gene TRBV29-1 combines with J gene TRBJ2-7; 7 bases line up with TRBD2. Germline lookup yields CDR1 SQVTM and CDR2 ANQGSEA. CDR3 length: 12 residues. V shed 7 bases, J shed 1 base, and the junction held 4 bases outside the gene matches. Here the CDR3 reads CSATGGSYEQYF. CDR3 sequence (DNA): TGCAGCGCGACCGGGGGGTCCTACGAGCAGTACTTC.

In its sample, this clonotype was seen many times. This chain uses TRBV7-8 with TRBJ2-1; tentative D call: TRBD2 (6 bases). The CDR3 spans 16 residues. Between the trimmed V and J ends, which lost 1 base and 2 bases, there was a span of 12 bases. The germline V gene encodes CDR1 SGHVS and CDR2 FQNEAQ. CDR3 protein: CASSLGNGSPYNEQFF. CDR3 nucleotides: TGTGCCAGCAGCTTAGGAAACGGGAGTCCCTACAATGAGCAGTTCTTC.

V usage is TRBV15 and J usage is TRBJ2-4; D gene unclear. Looked up from germline, CDR1 is LNHNV and CDR2 is YYDKDF (reference sequence). This CDR3 is built from 13 residues. The germline V and J ends were trimmed by 2 bases and 6 bases, with 8 bases remaining between them. For the CDR3, the DNA is TGTGCCACCAGCAGACCACTGGGAAACATTCAGTACTTC. Translating it yields CATSRPLGNIQYF.

This clonotype was detected ten times or more. The chain is built from TRBV3-1 and TRBJ1-6; D unresolved. Germline lookup yields CDR1 LGHDT and CDR2 YNNKEL (reference sequence). Trimming left V 4 bases short and J 5 bases short, with 6 bases between. The CDR3 has 13 residues. CDR3 coding DNA: TGTGCCAGCAGCCCCCGAGATAATTCACCCCTCCACTTT. As protein: CASSPRDNSPLHF.

This clonotype occurred many times. The chain couples TRBV20-1 to TRBJ2-3; a possible D gene is TRBD2 (6 bases). Germline CDR1 DFQATT, CDR2 SNEGSKA (reference sequence). The V and J ends lost 3 bases and 1 base respectively, with 17 bases between them. The CDR3 totals 16 residues. CDR3 protein: CSASLPPAGRTDTQYF. The DNA of the CDR3 is TGCAGTGCTAGCCTACCCCCTGCGGGGCGCACAGATACGCAGTATTTT.

The chain carries TRBV7-9 and TRBJ2-7, with D possibly matching TRBD1 (5 bases). This CDR3 spans 11 amino acids. Germline CDR1 reads SEHNR; CDR2 reads FQNEAQ (reference sequence). CDR3 protein: CTIDSPYEQYF. The CDR3 DNA sequence: TGTACTATAGACAGTCCCTACGAGCAGTACTTC.

A few counts support this clonotype. V gene TRBV7-6 combines with J gene TRBJ2-2, with D maybe TRBD2 (5 bases). Per the germline V gene, CDR1 is SGHVS and CDR2 is FNYEAQ. Between the trimmed V and J ends, which lost 7 bases and 3 bases, there was a span of 18 bases. CDR3 length: 16 amino acids. The CDR3 bases are TGTGCCAGCACCCCCTGGCGAGGGAAGGACACCGGGGAGCTGTTTTTT. Translating it yields CASTPWRGKDTGELFF.

The chain carries TRBV12-3 or TRBV12-4 and TRBJ1-1; D is unclear. Trimming left V 6 bases short and J 6 bases short, with 11 bases between. This CDR3 is 12 amino acids long. For the CDR3, the DNA is TGTGCCAGCAGGGGGTGGCTGGCTGAAGCTTTCTTT. Its protein product is CASRGWLAEAFF.

In its sample, this clonotype was seen many times. The chain is built from TRBV6-1 and TRBJ2-6; D remains ambiguous. Trimming took 7 bases from V and 2 from J, leaving 12 bases between them. The CDR3 is made up of 15 amino acids. CDR1 is MNHNS, CDR2 SASEGT, per germline. For the CDR3, the DNA is TGTGCCAGCACTAACCTGGTAGCTGGGGCCAACGTCCTGACTTTC. Translated: CASTNLVAGANVLTF.

This clonotype was observed at least ten times. The gene calls are TRBV24-1 and TRBJ2-7, with no clear D. Trimming took 2 bases from V and 7 from J, leaving 17 bases between them. Germline CDR1 KGHDR, CDR2 SFDVKD. This CDR3 comprises 15 residues. The CDR3 nucleotides are TGTGCCACCAGTGATTCGGAGTCGGCCATACATGAGCAGTACTTC. This sequence encodes CATSDSESAIHEQYF.

This clonotype appeared many times. The V and J genes are TRBV20-1 and TRBJ2-1; the D call may be TRBD1 or TRBD2 (6 bases each). The V gene's germline CDR1 is DFQATT and CDR2 SNEGSKA (reference sequence). The CDR3 has 13 amino acids. Trimming removed 6 bases at V and 6 bases at J, with 15 bases between. The CDR3: CSARMGGLNEQFF. The DNA for the CDR3 is TGCAGTGCGAGGATGGGGGGCCTCAATGAGCAGTTCTTC.